Shown below are 3 T cell receptor beta chains from a single sample sequenced in a study of blood T cell repertoires in COVID-19. Only in-frame clones appear in the TCRdb table, and some are missing; sequencing was by immunoSEQ multiplex PCR. The data show around 18,000 clones, about 87% seen once. The specimen was peripheral blood. All receptors derive from a human donor in a cohort sampled during active COVID-19.

The chain uses TRBV6-4 and TRBJ1-1, with 7 bases aligning to TRBD1. Germline CDR1 and CDR2: MRHNA and SNTAGT. This CDR3 contains 13 residues. The trim removed 6 bases at V and 0 bases at J, leaving 1 base unmatched. CDR3 nucleotides: TGTGCCAGCAGCCAGGGGGTGAACACTGAAGCTTTCTTT. Protein product: CASSQGVNTEAFF.

This rearrangement joins TRBV19 to TRBJ1-2, with D unresolved. Trimming removed 3 bases at V and 1 base at J, with 9 bases between. The CDR3 is 14 residues long. Germline-derived CDR1 and CDR2 are LNHDA and SQIVND (reference sequence). Here the CDR3 DNA reads TGTGCCAGTAGTATGGGTCCGGGTAACTATGGCTACACCTTC. It specifies CASSMGPGNYGYTF.

The V and J genes are TRBV28 and TRBJ2-7; D is undetermined. The CDR3 is 14 amino acids. CDR1 is MDHEN, CDR2 SYDVKM, per germline. Trimming removed 3 bases from V and 1 base from J, with 10 bases in between. The CDR3: CASSFRYSSYEQYF. The CDR3 coding sequence is TGTGCCAGCAGTTTCCGATACAGTTCCTACGAGCAGTACTTC.